The T cell receptor (beta chain) under discussion was sequenced for a study of T-cell reconstitution after alpha-beta-depleted transplantation in children. Unique molecular identifiers featured in how the TCRbeta library was prepared. A single record per CDR3 protein comes from TCRdb applying MiXCR to the PCR reads. The sample contains 300,000 or so distinct CDR3 sequences, more than 8% of which appear only once. This clonotype was found a few times. CDR3 length equals 16 residues. Trimming pared 4 bases from V and 2 bases from J, leaving 14 bases between. CDR1 and CDR2 from the germline V gene are PRHDT and FYEKMQ (reference sequence).

The source material was PBMCs from the stem cell graft donor, sampled from the stem cell graft. This sequence originates from a human donor who donated a stem cell graft to a child with SCID. The V call is TRBV13, the J call TRBJ2-2, with D maybe TRBD2 (7 bases). The CDR3, as DNA: TGTGCCAGCAGCTCCTTCCGGGGGGCCAACACCGGGGAGCTGTTTTTT. Its translation: CASSSFRGANTGELFF.